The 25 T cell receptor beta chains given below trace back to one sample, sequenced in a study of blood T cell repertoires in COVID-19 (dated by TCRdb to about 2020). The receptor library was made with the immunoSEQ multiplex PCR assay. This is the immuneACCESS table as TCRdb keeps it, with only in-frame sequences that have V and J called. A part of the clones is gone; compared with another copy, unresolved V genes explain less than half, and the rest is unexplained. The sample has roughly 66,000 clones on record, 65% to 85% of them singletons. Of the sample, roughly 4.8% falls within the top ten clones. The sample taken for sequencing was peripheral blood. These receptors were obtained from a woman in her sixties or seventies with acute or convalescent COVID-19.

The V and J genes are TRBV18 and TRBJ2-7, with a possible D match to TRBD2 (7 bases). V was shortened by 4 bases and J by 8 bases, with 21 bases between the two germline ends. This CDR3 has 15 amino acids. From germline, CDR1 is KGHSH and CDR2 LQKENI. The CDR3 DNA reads TGTGCCAGCTCACGAGGGGACACCGGGGGGACTAAGCAGTACTTC. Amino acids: CASSRGDTGGTKQYF. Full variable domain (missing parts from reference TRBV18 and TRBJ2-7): NAGVMQNPRHLVRRRGQEARLRCSPMKGHSHVYWYRQLPEEGLKFMVYLQKENIIDESGMPKERFSAEFPKEGPSILRIQQVVRGDSAAYFCASSRGDTGGTKQYFGPGTRLTVT.

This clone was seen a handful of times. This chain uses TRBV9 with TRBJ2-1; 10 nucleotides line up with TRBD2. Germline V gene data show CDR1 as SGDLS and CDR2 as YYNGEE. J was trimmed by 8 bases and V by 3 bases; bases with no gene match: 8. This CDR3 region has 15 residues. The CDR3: CASSALSGGADEQFF. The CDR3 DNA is TGTGCCAGCAGCGCCCTCAGCGGGGGGGCTGATGAGCAGTTCTTC.

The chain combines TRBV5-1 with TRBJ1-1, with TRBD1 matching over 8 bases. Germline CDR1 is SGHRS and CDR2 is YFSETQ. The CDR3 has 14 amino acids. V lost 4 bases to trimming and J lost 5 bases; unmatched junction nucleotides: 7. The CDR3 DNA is TGCGCCAGCAGCCCCCAGGGGGCCTGGACTGAAGCTTTCTTT. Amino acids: CASSPQGAWTEAFF.

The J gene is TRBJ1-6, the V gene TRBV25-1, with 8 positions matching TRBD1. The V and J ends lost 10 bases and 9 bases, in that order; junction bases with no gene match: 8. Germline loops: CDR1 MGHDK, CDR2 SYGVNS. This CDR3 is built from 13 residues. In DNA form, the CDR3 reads TGTGCCACTTGGCAGGGGGCGGGTTCACCCCTCCACTTT. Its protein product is CATWQGAGSPLHF.

CDR3 sequence: CASTAGLTYGDTEAFF. For the CDR3, the DNA is TGTGCCAGCACCGCGGGACTGACTTATGGGGACACTGAAGCTTTCTTT. The rearrangement uses TRBV2 and TRBJ1-1; D possibly corresponds to TRBD1 (5 bases). Trimming took 7 bases from V and 3 from J, leaving 21 bases between them. The CDR3 sequence is 16 residues long. Germline CDR1 is SNHLY and CDR2 is FYNNEI.

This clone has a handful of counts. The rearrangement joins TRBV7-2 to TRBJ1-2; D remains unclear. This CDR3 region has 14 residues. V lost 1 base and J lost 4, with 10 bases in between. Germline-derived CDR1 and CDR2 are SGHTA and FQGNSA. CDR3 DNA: TGTGCCAGCAGCTTAGATGTGGTCAGCTATGGCTACACCTTC. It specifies CASSLDVVSYGYTF.

In nucleotides, the CDR3 is TGTGCCAGTCAGGGGGCGACCTATAGCTACAATGAGCAGTTCTTC. Translation: CASQGATYSYNEQFF. J is TRBJ2-1 and V is TRBV19, with 8 positions matching TRBD1. V gave up 8 bases and J gave up 3 bases; unmatched junction bases: 9. Germline CDR1 LNHDA, CDR2 SQIVND (reference sequence). The length of the CDR3 is 15 residues.

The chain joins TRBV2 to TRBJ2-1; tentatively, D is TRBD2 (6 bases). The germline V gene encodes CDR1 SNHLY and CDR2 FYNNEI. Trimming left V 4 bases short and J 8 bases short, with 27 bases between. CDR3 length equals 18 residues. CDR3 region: CASSAPGREVEIFDEQFF. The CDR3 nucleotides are TGTGCCAGCAGTGCCCCGGGTAGGGAGGTGGAGATTTTCGATGAGCAGTTCTTC.

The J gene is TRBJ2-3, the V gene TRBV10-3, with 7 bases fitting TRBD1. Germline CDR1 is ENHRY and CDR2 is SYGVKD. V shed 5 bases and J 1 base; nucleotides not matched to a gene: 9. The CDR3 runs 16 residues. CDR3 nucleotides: TGTGCCATCAGTCCCGGACAGGCTAAGGGCACAGATACGCAGTATTTT. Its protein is CAISPGQAKGTDTQYF.

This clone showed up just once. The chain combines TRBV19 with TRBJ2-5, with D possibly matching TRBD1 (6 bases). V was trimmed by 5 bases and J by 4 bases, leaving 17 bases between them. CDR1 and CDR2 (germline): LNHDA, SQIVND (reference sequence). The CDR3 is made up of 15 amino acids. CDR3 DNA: TGTGCCAGTAGTTACACCTTGAGGGGGAGAGAGACCCAGTACTTC. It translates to CASSYTLRGRETQYF. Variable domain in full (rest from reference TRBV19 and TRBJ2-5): DGGITQSPKYLFRKEGQNVTLSCEQNLNHDAMYWYRQDPGQGLRLIYYSQIVNDFQKGDIAEGYSVSREKKESFPLTVTSAQKNPTAFYLCASSYTLRGRETQYFGPGTRLLVL.

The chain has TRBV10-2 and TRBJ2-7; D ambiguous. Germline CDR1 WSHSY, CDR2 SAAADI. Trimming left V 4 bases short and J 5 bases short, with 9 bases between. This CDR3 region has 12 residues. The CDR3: CASSGGIHEQYF. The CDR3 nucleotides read TGCGCCAGCAGTGGCGGTATCCACGAGCAGTACTTC.

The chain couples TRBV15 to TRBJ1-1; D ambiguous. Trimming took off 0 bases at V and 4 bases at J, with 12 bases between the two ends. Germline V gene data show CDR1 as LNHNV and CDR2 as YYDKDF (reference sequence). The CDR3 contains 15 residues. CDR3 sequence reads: CATSRDRTPGTEAFF. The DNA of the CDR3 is TGTGCCACCAGCAGAGATCGAACGCCAGGCACTGAAGCTTTCTTT.

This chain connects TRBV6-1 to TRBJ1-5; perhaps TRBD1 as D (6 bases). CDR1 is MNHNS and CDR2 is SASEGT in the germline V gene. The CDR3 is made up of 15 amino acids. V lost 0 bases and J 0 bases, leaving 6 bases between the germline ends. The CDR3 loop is CASSEAGGSNQPQHF. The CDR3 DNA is TGTGCCAGCAGTGAAGCAGGGGGTAGCAATCAGCCCCAGCATTTT.

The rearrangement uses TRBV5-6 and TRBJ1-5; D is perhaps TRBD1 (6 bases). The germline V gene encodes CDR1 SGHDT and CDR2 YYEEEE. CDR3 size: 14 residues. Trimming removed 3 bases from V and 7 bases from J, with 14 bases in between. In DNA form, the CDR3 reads TGTGCCAGCAGCTCTAAAGGGGGAGGGCAGCCCCAGCATTTT. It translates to CASSSKGGGQPQHF.

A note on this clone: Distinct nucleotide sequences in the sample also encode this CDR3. The CDR3 loop is CASRPKGARELFF. CDR3 DNA sequence: TGTGCCAGCAGACCCAAGGGAGCCCGGGAGCTGTTTTTT. This rearrangement joins TRBV3-1 (or the pseudogene TRBV3-2) to TRBJ2-2; the D gene is possibly TRBD2 (5 bases). CDR1 LGHDT and CDR2 YNNKEL come from the germline V gene (reference sequence). Trimming took off 6 bases at V and 9 bases at J, with 14 bases between the two ends. The CDR3 covers 13 residues.

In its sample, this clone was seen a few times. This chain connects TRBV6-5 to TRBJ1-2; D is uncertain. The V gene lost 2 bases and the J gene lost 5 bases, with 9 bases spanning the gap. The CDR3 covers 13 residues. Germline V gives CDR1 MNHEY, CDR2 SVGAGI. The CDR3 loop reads CASSYTSAYGYTF. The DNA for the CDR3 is TGTGCCAGCAGTTACACCAGCGCTTATGGCTACACCTTC.

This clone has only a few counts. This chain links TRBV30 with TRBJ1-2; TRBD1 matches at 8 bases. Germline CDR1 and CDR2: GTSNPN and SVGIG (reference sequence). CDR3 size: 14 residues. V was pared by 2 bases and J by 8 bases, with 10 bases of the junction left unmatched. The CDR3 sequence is CAWSTPQGARGYTF. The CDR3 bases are TGTGCCTGGAGTACTCCCCAGGGGGCGCGGGGCTACACCTTC.

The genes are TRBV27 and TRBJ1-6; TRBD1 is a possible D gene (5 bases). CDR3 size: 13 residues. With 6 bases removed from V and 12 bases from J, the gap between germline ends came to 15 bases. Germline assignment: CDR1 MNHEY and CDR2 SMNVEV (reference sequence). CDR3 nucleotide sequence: TGTGCCAGCAGCAACGGGGGGGGGTTACCCCTCCACTTT. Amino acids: CASSNGGGLPLHF.

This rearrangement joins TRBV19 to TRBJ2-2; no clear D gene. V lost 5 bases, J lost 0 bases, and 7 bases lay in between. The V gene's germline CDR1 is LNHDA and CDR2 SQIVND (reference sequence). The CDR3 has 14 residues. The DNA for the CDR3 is TGTGCCAGTAGTGTAGCCACGAACACCGGGGAGCTGTTTTTT. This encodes CASSVATNTGELFF.

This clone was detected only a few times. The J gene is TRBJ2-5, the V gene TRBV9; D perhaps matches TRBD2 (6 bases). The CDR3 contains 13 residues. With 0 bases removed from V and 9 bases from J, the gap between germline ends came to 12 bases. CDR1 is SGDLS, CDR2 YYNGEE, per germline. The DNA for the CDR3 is TGTGCCAGCAGCGTAGATAGTTGGGGGGCCCAGTACTTC. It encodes CASSVDSWGAQYF.

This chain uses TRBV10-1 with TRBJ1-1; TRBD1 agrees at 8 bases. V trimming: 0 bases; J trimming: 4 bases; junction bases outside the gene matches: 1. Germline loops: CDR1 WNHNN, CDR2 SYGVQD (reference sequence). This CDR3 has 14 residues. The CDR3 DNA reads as TGCGCCAGCAGTGAGTCTACAGGGGGCACTGAAGCTTTCTTT. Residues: CASSESTGGTEAFF.

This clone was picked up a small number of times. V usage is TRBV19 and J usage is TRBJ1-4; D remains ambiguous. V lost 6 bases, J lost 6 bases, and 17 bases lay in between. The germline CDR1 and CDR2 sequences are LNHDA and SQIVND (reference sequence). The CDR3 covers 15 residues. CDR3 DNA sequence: TGTGCCAGTAGGTCCAGAGGTAGATCCGATGAAAAACTGTTTTTT. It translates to CASRSRGRSDEKLFF.

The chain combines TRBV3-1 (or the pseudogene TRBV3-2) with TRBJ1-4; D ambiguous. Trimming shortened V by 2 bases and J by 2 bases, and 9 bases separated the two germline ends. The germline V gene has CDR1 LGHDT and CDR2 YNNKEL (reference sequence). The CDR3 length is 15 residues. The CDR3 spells CASSQRGLTNEKLFF. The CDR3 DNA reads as TGTGCCAGCAGCCAAAGAGGGTTGACTAATGAAAAACTGTTTTTT.

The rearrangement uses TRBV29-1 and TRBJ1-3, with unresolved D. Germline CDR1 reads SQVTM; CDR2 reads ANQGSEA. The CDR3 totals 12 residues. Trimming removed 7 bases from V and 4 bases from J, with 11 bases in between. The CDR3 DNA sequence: TGCAGCGCCTCTTCGGGGGGAAACACCATATATTTT. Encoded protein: CSASSGGNTIYF.

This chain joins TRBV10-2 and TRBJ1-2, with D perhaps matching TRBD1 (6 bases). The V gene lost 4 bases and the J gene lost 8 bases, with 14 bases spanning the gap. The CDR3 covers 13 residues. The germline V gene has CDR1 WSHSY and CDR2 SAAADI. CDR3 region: CASSVPGVGGYTF. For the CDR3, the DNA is TGCGCCAGCAGTGTCCCAGGGGTTGGAGGCTACACCTTC.